These 14 T cell receptor beta chains share one sample of origin, sequenced in a study of human T cells and chemical hapten exposure. Time point meaning: pre-sensitization, week 0. Treatment given: therapeutic diphenylcyclopropenone sensitization with weekly scalp DPC. TCRdb analysed the RACE reads with MiXCR anew, one entry per CDR3 protein. The table shows 300,000 to 450,000 distinct CDR3 sequences, with 5.5% occurring only once. The sample here was whole blood, taken in connection with sensitization to the hapten diphenylcyclopropenone (DPC). These TCRs come from a woman aged 18 to 35 with alopecia areata. Some clones in this sample may be carry-over from other donors' samples.

This clonotype showed up just a few times. V and J are TRBV18 and TRBJ1-2; TRBD1 matches 8 bases. V gave up 3 bases and J gave up 3 bases; unmatched junction bases: 12. The CDR3 runs 17 residues. Germline V lookup: CDR1 KGHSH, CDR2 LQKENI. The CDR3 region is CASSPRQGTHADYGYTF. The DNA of the CDR3 is TGTGCCAGCTCACCTAGACAGGGGACGCATGCGGACTATGGCTACACCTTC. The whole variable domain, remainder taken from reference TRBV18 and TRBJ1-2, is NAGVMQNPRHLVRRRGQEARLRCSPMKGHSHVYWYRQLPEEGLKFMVYLQKENIIDESGMPKERFSAEFPKEGPSILRIQQVVRGDSAAYFCASSPRQGTHADYGYTFGSGTRLTVV.

This clonotype has just a few counts. The chain has TRBV6-5 and TRBJ2-1, with 9 positions matching TRBD2. Trimming removed 6 bases from V and 4 bases from J; junction bases left unmatched: 7. The germline gives CDR1 MNHEY, CDR2 SVGAGI. The CDR3 extends over 15 amino acids. Here the CDR3 DNA reads TGTGCCAGCAGACGATCTAGCGGGGTATACAATGAGCAGTTCTTC. Protein product: CASRRSSGVYNEQFF.

This clonotype was seen only a few times. V usage is TRBV6-2 or TRBV6-3 and J usage is TRBJ2-3; D is perhaps TRBD2 (5 bases). CDR1 is MNHEY and CDR2 is SVGEGT in the germline V gene. CDR3 length: 12 amino acids. Trimming took off 7 bases at V and 6 bases at J, with 11 bases between the two ends. The CDR3 loop is CASISTGDTQYF. The CDR3 coding sequence is TGTGCCAGCATTTCGACGGGGGATACGCAGTATTTT.

The rearrangement links TRBV18 to TRBJ1-4, with D maybe TRBD1 (6 bases). In germline, CDR1 is KGHSH, CDR2 LQKENI. CDR3 length: 13 amino acids. With 2 bases removed from V and 10 bases from J, the gap between germline ends came to 11 bases. This CDR3 is CASSPLEQGKLFF. The CDR3 nucleotides are TGTGCCAGCTCACCATTGGAACAGGGAAAACTGTTTTTT.

The rearrangement links TRBV2 to TRBJ1-1; D possibly corresponds to TRBD1 (5 bases). Between the trimmed V and J ends, which lost 8 bases and 5 bases, there was a span of 21 bases. Germline V gene lookup returns CDR1 SNHLY and CDR2 FYNNEI. The CDR3 sequence is 15 residues long. The CDR3 DNA is TGTGCCAGCGCCGACCGCTACGGGGCGCGGACTGAAGCTTTCTTT. Translation: CASADRYGARTEAFF.

This clonotype was seen many times. The chain employs TRBV7-2 and TRBJ2-2, with TRBD2 identical over 7 bases. Germline V gives CDR1 SGHTA, CDR2 FQGNSA. After removal of 5 bases from V and 5 bases from J, the junction contained 5 bases not matched to a gene. The CDR3 consists of 14 residues. In DNA form, the CDR3 reads TGTGCCAGCAGCATAGGACTAGAAACCGGGGAGCTGTTTTTT. It is translated as CASSIGLETGELFF.

The J gene is TRBJ1-4, the V gene TRBV6-2 or TRBV6-3; the D gene is possibly TRBD1 (6 bases). Trimming took 0 bases from V and 6 from J, leaving 14 bases between them. The CDR3 sequence is 16 residues long. CDR1 is MNHEY, CDR2 SVGEGT, per germline. CDR3 in amino acids: CASSYSATGAYEKLFF. The CDR3 DNA reads TGTGCCAGCAGTTACTCCGCAACGGGGGCGTATGAAAAACTGTTTTTT.

This clonotype has more than one count but fewer than ten. This rearrangement joins TRBV27 to TRBJ1-1; D might be TRBD1 (6 bases). V gave up 3 bases and J gave up 4 bases, with 18 bases separating them. The germline V gene encodes CDR1 MNHEY and CDR2 SMNVEV (reference sequence). The CDR3 consists of 16 residues. CDR3 nucleotides: TGTGCCAGCAGTTTTACAGGGTTAGGGGGGCTCACTGAAGCTTTCTTT. Its protein product is CASSFTGLGGLTEAFF.

In its sample, this clonotype was seen many times. This sequence joins TRBV7-3 and TRBJ1-6; D is ambiguous. The CDR3 sequence is 16 residues long. Germline V gene data show CDR1 as SGHTA and CDR2 as FQGTGA. Deletions cut 4 bases from V and 9 bases from J, with 19 bases between. The CDR3 DNA is TGTGCCAGCAGCTCCGAGGCGTGGGCGCCGGGTTCACCCCTCCACTTT. This translates into CASSSEAWAPGSPLHF.

This clonotype was observed a few times. This CDR3 is CASSFHGYTF. The CDR3 region has the DNA TGTGCCAGCAGTTTCCATGGCTACACCTTC. The chain has TRBV12-3 or TRBV12-4 and TRBJ1-2; no clear D. The CDR3 totals 10 residues. With 3 bases removed from V and 6 bases from J, the gap between germline ends came to 2 bases.

The V and J genes are TRBV2 and TRBJ2-4; unclear D gene. The CDR3 is 15 residues long. The ends were cut back, 4 bases at V and 0 bases at J, with 10 bases in the middle. Per the germline V gene, CDR1 is SNHLY and CDR2 is FYNNEI. CDR3 region: CASSGSTLAKNIQYF. In DNA form, the CDR3 reads TGTGCCAGCAGTGGTTCCACTCTAGCCAAAAACATTCAGTACTTC.

The chain has TRBV28 and TRBJ2-7; TRBD1 matches at 7 bases. The CDR3 runs 13 residues. With V trimmed by 3 bases and J by 6 bases, 5 bases remained unmatched. Looked up from germline, CDR1 is MDHEN and CDR2 is SYDVKM. CDR3 sequence reads: CASSFYRGPEQYF. For the CDR3, the DNA is TGTGCCAGCAGTTTTTACAGGGGACCCGAGCAGTACTTC.

The chain carries TRBV6-5 and TRBJ1-6, with D perhaps TRBD1 (5 bases). Germline lookup yields CDR1 MNHEY and CDR2 SVGAGI. The CDR3 is 14 residues long. Trimming took off 8 bases at V and 5 bases at J, with 13 bases between the two ends. CDR3 coding DNA: TGTGCCAGCTCTCCTCTGGGACATAATTCACCCCTCCACTTT. It specifies CASSPLGHNSPLHF.

At least ten counts were recorded for this clonotype. V is TRBV27 and J is TRBJ2-3, with D possibly TRBD1 on 6 matching bases. From germline, CDR1 is MNHEY and CDR2 SMNVEV (reference sequence). The CDR3 extends over 13 amino acids. Trimming took off 5 bases at V and 5 bases at J, with 11 bases between the two ends. This CDR3 reads CASSRTAEDTQYF. CDR3 coding DNA: TGTGCCAGCAGTCGGACAGCAGAAGATACGCAGTATTTT.